Included here is one TCR beta chain sequence, with context. This clonotype was picked up many times. Its specific antigen is unknown. No base quality information exists; no much larger clone differs at one position. This sample was sequenced with an Illumina NovaSeq 6000. Using 5'RACE with constant-segment primers, TCRalpha and TCRbeta cDNA libraries were constructed, with sample barcodes and unique molecular identifiers added in the process. Trizol reagent was used to extract RNA from every sample. Amplification of the libraries took two PCR steps, and the second step added a second sample barcode plus Illumina TruSeq adapters. The libraries were sequenced on an Illumina NovaSeq using 2 x 150 bp paired-end reads. Per the original workflow: With migec v1.2.7, reads were demultiplexed and then collapsed into UMI-guided consensus sequences. Using mixcr v2.1.11, UMI consensuses were aligned to TRA and TRB V and J templates and then assembled into clonotypes. Clonotypes were classified as expanded or contracted when called significant by both edgeR and NoisET, with noise models trained on biological replicates. For edgeR calls, the thresholds were a false discovery rate-adjusted p below 0.01 and a log2 fold-change of 1. As an exploratory analysis of dynamics, max-normalized trajectories of the 1000 most abundant clonotypes were examined with PCA combined with hierarchical clustering. Separately sequenced CD4+ and CD8+ repertoires were used to assign a CD4 or CD8 phenotype to each responding clone. TCRdb passed the public sequencing reads through fastp at Q25 and MiXCR, retaining productive beta sequences. Each entry merges the rows of one CDR3 protein and shows their most common DNA and genes. The V and J calls and clone size are TCRdb's, not the authors'. The sample table contains about half a million distinct CDR3 sequences; only one count was recorded for 15% to 20% of them. Jointly, the top ten make up 9% to 15% of the sample.

The germline V gene supplies CDR1 MDHEN and CDR2 SYDVKM. The CDR3 runs 11 amino acids, cysteine and phenylalanine included. Left in the record is the CDR3 DNA by itself, 33 bases read in frame from the first base. V is pared back by 4 bases and J by 3 bases, with 4 bases lying between the germline termini. This entry comes from a study of T-cell memory formation after mild COVID-19 (dated by TCRdb to the early 2020s). Some background on the complete study: TCR sequence clusters from the two donors were largely donor specific. In a couple of donors, T-cell clones that expanded and contracted after mild COVID-19 were followed by sequencing TCRalpha and TCRbeta repertoires longitudinally. The cohort comprised two young, previously healthy adult volunteers, one female and one male.

Overall study outcomes, separate from this receptor: Only a couple of mild cases were covered in the study, and larger cohorts including severe cases with pre-infection samples were considered necessary. Balanced CD4/CD8 phenotypes were observed for clones contracting from day 15 to 85, whereas a bias towards CD4+ was observed for a second wave of clones expanding from day 15 to 37. Some responding clones were found in pre-infection memory, which suggests that pre-existing cross-reactive memory T cells took part in the SARS-CoV-2 response. The second-wave clones that peaked on day 37 were not confirmed to be SARS-CoV-2 specific. Contracting CD4+ clones were located mainly in the CM and EM memory subsets, whereas CD8+ clones were found to be enriched in EMRA.

Ficoll-Paque density gradient centrifugation was used to isolate PBMCs. The receptor was isolated from an adult woman who had mild COVID-19 (a few samples of this study predate the infection). The sample titles of this study are shuffled in the database, so cell type and time point are left out; the donor was told from shared clones. The rearranged segments are TRBV28 and TRBJ2-7, with the D segment identity uncertain. The sequencing input was PBMCs or a T cell subset sorted from them (not recorded which). Here the CDR3 is given as CASSWGYEQYF. The DNA sequence is as follows: TGTGCCAGCAGTTGGGGCTACGAGCAGTACTTC.